The rows below give T cell receptor beta chains drawn from one sample of a study of identical twins. TCRdb independently ran MiXCR on the 5' RACE reads; one entry per CDR3 protein. The sample includes about 730,000 distinct CDR3 sequences, 21% of them seen just once. These data are also associated with another study on T cells expressing NK-cell markers.

Material: PBMCs. All receptors derive from a woman aged 18 to 35 in good health. Each CDR3 is given with its conserved first and last residue. A D gene is named only where the DNA matches it firmly. Expanded clones get a size class; other rows say once, few or many, or leave the size out.

>few|TRBJ2-5|TRBV9|TRBD2
CASSTTSVEETQYF
TGTGCCAGCAGCACGACTAGCGTCGAAGAGACCCAGTACTTC
>-|TRBJ2-3|TRBV9|-
CASSVRGTTDTQYF
TGTGCCAGCAGCGTGAGGGGGACCACAGATACGCAGTATTTT
>-|TRBJ2-1|TRBV11-2|TRBD1
CASSLRGRYEQFF
TGTGCCAGCAGCCTCAGGGGGCGCTATGAGCAGTTCTTC
>few|TRBJ2-7|TRBV6-1|-
CASSEGGFTYEQYF
TGTGCCAGCTCCGAGGGGGGATTTACCTACGAGCAGTACTTC
>-|TRBJ2-7|TRBV7-2|-
CASSSFQGGEQYF
TGTGCCAGCAGCTCCTTCCAGGGCGGCGAGCAGTACTTC
>few|TRBJ1-6|TRBV6-1|TRBD1
CASKRQGSNSPLHF
TGTGCCAGCAAAAGACAGGGATCCAATTCACCCCTCCACTTT
>few|TRBJ1-5|TRBV20-1|-
CSAIEGGVGNQPQHF
TGCAGTGCCATAGAAGGGGGTGTGGGCAATCAGCCCCAGCATTTT
>-|TRBJ2-1|TRBV7-6|-
CASSIRGGSEQFF
TGTGCCAGCAGCATAAGGGGGGGTAGTGAGCAGTTCTTC
>many|TRBJ2-5|TRBV5-5|TRBD2
CASSPLATSGKETQYF
TGTGCCAGCAGCCCTCTTGCGACTAGCGGGAAAGAGACCCAGTACTTC
>many|TRBJ2-1|TRBV20-1|TRBD2
CSAIPPLAGAYNEQFF
TGCAGTGCTATCCCGCCACTAGCGGGGGCCTACAATGAGCAGTTCTTC